The 17 T cell receptor beta chains given below trace back to one sample, sequenced in a study of cytomegalovirus exposure and HLA in healthy donors. Measured with immunoSEQ multiplex PCR; TCRdb has only the in-frame clones, and not every one. The table has around 70,000 clones, roughly 94% seen once; the top ten hold 1.5% to 1.9%. The material sequenced was PBMCs. The receptor set was obtained from a man between 18 and 29 years old in good health and CMV-seropositive.

V gene TRBV11-2 combines with J gene TRBJ1-2; maybe TRBD1 (5 bases). The CDR3 contains 15 residues. Trimming left V 5 bases short and J 2 bases short, with 15 bases between. Germline V gene sequence: CDR1 SGHAT, CDR2 FQNNGV. CDR3 residues: CASSPTVRDNYGYTF. DNA of the CDR3: TGTGCCAGCAGCCCCACGGTGCGGGACAACTATGGCTACACCTTC.

The chain combines TRBV9 with TRBJ1-1, with a weak D call TRBD1 (6 bases). The ends were cut back, 4 bases at V and 1 base at J, with 14 bases in the middle. The germline CDR1 and CDR2 sequences are SGDLS and YYNGEE. The CDR3 length is 15 residues. CDR3 sequence (DNA): TGTGCCAGCAGCTTAGACGGGGGGCGGAACACTGAAGCTTTCTTT. This encodes CASSLDGGRNTEAFF.

J is TRBJ2-1 and V is TRBV28, with 8 nucleotides matching TRBD2. CDR3 length: 14 amino acids. Trimming took 6 bases from V and 6 from J; bases not matched to a gene: 7. Germline CDR1 is MDHEN and CDR2 is SYDVKM. The CDR3, as DNA: TGTGCCAGCAGCCCCCCCCGGGGGGGCAATGAGCAGTTCTTC. Translation: CASSPPRGGNEQFF.

The V gene is TRBV7-2, the J gene TRBJ1-5; D uncertain. The CDR3 consists of 15 residues. Looked up from germline, CDR1 is SGHTA and CDR2 is FQGNSA. V shed 2 bases and J shed 0 bases, with 8 bases lying between them. CDR3 residues: CASSLSGYSNQPQHF. The CDR3 coding sequence is TGTGCCAGCAGCTTATCGGGATATAGCAATCAGCCCCAGCATTTT. The variable domain in full, completed from reference TRBV7-2 and TRBJ1-5, reads GAGVSQSPSNKVTEKGKDVELRCDPISGHTALYWYRQSLGQGLEFLIYFQGNSAPDKSGLPSDRFSAERTGGSVSTLTIQRTQQEDSAVYLCASSLSGYSNQPQHFGDGTRLSIL.

J is TRBJ1-5 and V is TRBV28; the match to TRBD1 covers 10 bases. The trim removed 6 bases at V and 1 base at J, leaving 0 bases unmatched. The CDR3 consists of 14 residues. The V gene's germline CDR1 is MDHEN and CDR2 SYDVKM. Written as DNA, the CDR3 is TGTGCCAGCAGGGGACAGGGGAGCAATCAGCCCCAGCATTTT. It is translated as CASRGQGSNQPQHF.

This rearrangement joins TRBV18 to TRBJ2-1; D is possibly TRBD2 (6 bases). This CDR3 region has 16 residues. CDR1 and CDR2 (germline): KGHSH, LQKENI. The ends were cut back, 5 bases at V and 7 bases at J, with 21 bases in the middle. Written as DNA, the CDR3 is TGTGCCAGCTCAAACTACCAGGGAGGCGGAGAGAATGAGCAGTTCTTC. Translated, it gives CASSNYQGGGENEQFF.

The rearrangement uses TRBV10-3 and TRBJ2-1; possible D gene TRBD2, 6 bases. The CDR3 runs 14 residues. Trimming took off 8 bases at V and 4 bases at J, with 15 bases between the two ends. Per the germline V gene, CDR1 is ENHRY and CDR2 is SYGVKD. DNA for the CDR3: TGTGCCATCCGAACGCGGGGCCCATACAATGAGCAGTTCTTC. It translates to CAIRTRGPYNEQFF.

The chain combines TRBV9 with TRBJ2-3; D is perhaps TRBD1 (6 bases). Germline V gene sequence: CDR1 SGDLS, CDR2 YYNGEE. The CDR3 length is 13 residues. Trimming took 4 bases from V and 4 from J, leaving 10 bases between them. The CDR3 DNA reads as TGTGCCAGCAGCCGACAGGTTCCAGATACGCAGTATTTT. Translating it yields CASSRQVPDTQYF.

This clone was found a few times. V gene TRBV28 combines with J gene TRBJ2-7; D might be TRBD1 (6 bases). In germline, CDR1 is MDHEN, CDR2 SYDVKM. The CDR3 contains 13 residues. Trimming took off 10 bases at V and 3 bases at J, with 16 bases between the two ends. This chain's CDR3 is CATQQGTLYEQYF. CDR3 in DNA: TGTGCCACCCAACAGGGAACTCTCTACGAGCAGTACTTC.

The chain joins TRBV7-3 to TRBJ2-3, with D perhaps matching TRBD2 (6 bases). The CDR3 loop spans 15 amino acids. Germline V gene data show CDR1 as SGHTA and CDR2 as FQGTGA. V was trimmed by 4 bases and J by 3 bases, leaving 14 bases between them. CDR3 protein: CASSSTGLRTDTQYF. The CDR3 DNA reads as TGTGCCAGCAGCTCTACGGGACTGAGAACAGATACGCAGTATTTT.

The table lists this clone with a count of one. The junction differs from germline at one of its ends, possibly a read error. V usage is TRBV28 and J usage is TRBJ2-5; TRBD2 matches at 7 bases. The CDR3 length is 15 residues. From germline, CDR1 is MDHEN and CDR2 SYDVKM. CDR3 sequence (DNA): TGTGCCAGCGGTTTAAGGGGCGGGAGAGGTGAGACCCAGTACTTC. Translation gives CASGLRGGRGETQYF.

This chain connects TRBV6-5 to TRBJ2-3, with 9 bases identical to TRBD1. The V gene's germline CDR1 is MNHEY and CDR2 SVGAGI. This CDR3 is built from 15 residues. V lost 6 bases, J lost 0 bases, and 4 bases stayed unmatched. CDR3 sequence reads: CASSRTGGSTDTQYF. As DNA, the CDR3 is TGTGCCAGCAGCCGTACAGGGGGCAGCACAGATACGCAGTATTTT.

This chain joins TRBV19 and TRBJ2-1, with a possible D match to TRBD2 (6 bases). CDR1 is LNHDA and CDR2 is SQIVND in the germline V gene (reference sequence). This CDR3 contains 15 residues. V was trimmed by 6 bases and J by 2 bases, leaving 14 bases between them. CDR3 sequence reads: CASSTLATPYNEQFF. The DNA of the CDR3 is TGTGCCAGTAGCACCCTAGCGACCCCCTACAATGAGCAGTTCTTC.

V usage is TRBV5-8 and J usage is TRBJ1-5, with 10 bases aligning to TRBD1. Germline loops: CDR1 SGHTS, CDR2 YDEGEE. There are 14 residues in the CDR3. The V and J ends lost 4 bases and 7 bases, in that order; junction bases with no gene match: 5. The CDR3 nucleotides read TGTGCCAGCAGCATGACAGGGGGCTGGCAGCCCCAGCATTTT. This translates into CASSMTGGWQPQHF.

CDR3 DNA sequence: TGTGCCAGCAGGATACAGGGGGCTTACGAGCAGTACTTC. Translation gives CASRIQGAYEQYF. The rearrangement links TRBV2 to TRBJ2-7; TRBD1 matches at 9 bases. Losses at the gene ends were 6 bases for V and 4 bases for J; bases not matched to a gene: 4. CDR1 is SNHLY and CDR2 is FYNNEI in the germline V gene. The CDR3 loop spans 13 amino acids.

V gene TRBV7-8 combines with J gene TRBJ1-3; no clear D gene. With 5 bases removed from V and 2 bases from J, the gap between germline ends came to 13 bases. The CDR3 consists of 15 residues. In germline, CDR1 is SGHVS, CDR2 FQNEAQ. CDR3 sequence reads: CASSRVGVTGNTIYF. As DNA, the CDR3 is TGTGCCAGCAGCCGAGTCGGGGTGACTGGAAACACCATATATTTT.

The V and J genes are TRBV5-1 and TRBJ2-1; 9 bases fit TRBD1. Looked up from germline, CDR1 is SGHRS and CDR2 is YFSETQ. This CDR3 is 17 amino acids long. V shed 6 bases, J shed 1 base, and the junction held 11 bases outside the gene matches. This chain's CDR3 is CASTPWIGTGSYNEQFF. DNA of the CDR3: TGCGCCAGCACACCTTGGATAGGGACAGGGTCCTACAATGAGCAGTTCTTC.